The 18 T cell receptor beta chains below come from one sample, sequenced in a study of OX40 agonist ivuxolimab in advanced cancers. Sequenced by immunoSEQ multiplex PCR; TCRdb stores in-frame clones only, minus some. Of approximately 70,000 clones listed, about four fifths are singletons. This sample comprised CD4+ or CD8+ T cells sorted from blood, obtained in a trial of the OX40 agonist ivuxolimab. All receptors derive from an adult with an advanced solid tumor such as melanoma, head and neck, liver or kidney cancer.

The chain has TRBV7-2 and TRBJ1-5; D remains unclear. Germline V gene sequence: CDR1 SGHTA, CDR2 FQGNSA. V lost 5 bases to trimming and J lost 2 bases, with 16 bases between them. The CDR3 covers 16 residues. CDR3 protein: CASSPRGSAGNQPQHF. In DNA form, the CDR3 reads TGTGCCAGCAGCCCCCGCGGGTCCGCGGGCAATCAGCCCCAGCATTTT.

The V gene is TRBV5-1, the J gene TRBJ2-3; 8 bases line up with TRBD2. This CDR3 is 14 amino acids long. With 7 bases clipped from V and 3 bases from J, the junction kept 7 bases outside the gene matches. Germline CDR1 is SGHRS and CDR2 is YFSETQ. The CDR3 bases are TGCGCCAGCGGCGGGACGGGGGGGACAGATACGCAGTATTTT. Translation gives CASGGTGGTDTQYF.

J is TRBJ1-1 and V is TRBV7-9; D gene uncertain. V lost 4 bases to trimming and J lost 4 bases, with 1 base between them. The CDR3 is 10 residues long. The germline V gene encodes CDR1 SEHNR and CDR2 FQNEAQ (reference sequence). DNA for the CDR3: TGTGCCAGCAGCTCCACTGAAGCTTTCTTT. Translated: CASSSTEAFF.

CDR3 bases: TGCAGCGTGTTGCCGGGACTCCTCACCTACGAGCAGTACTTC. This encodes CSVLPGLLTYEQYF. The chain links TRBV29-1 to TRBJ2-7, with a tentative D call TRBD2 (6 bases). The germline V gene has CDR1 SQVTM and CDR2 ANQGSEA. Trimming removed 6 bases at V and 2 bases at J, with 17 bases between. This CDR3 has 14 residues.

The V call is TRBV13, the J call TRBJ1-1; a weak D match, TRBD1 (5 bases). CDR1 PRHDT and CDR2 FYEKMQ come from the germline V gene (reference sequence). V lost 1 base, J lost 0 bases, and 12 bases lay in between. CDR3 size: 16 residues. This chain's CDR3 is CASSLAVKGMNTEAFF. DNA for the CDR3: TGTGCCAGCAGCTTAGCGGTGAAGGGGATGAACACTGAAGCTTTCTTT.

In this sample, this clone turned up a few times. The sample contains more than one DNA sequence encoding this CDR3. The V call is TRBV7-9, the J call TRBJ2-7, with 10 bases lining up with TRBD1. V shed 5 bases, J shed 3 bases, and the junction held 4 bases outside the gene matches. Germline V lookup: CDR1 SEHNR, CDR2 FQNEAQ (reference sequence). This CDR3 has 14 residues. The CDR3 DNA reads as TGTGCCAGCAGCCGGACAGGGGGGAACTACGAGCAGTACTTC. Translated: CASSRTGGNYEQYF.

CDR3 loop: CASKLTVYSNQPQHF. The CDR3 region has the DNA TGTGCCAGTAAACTTACAGTTTATAGCAATCAGCCCCAGCATTTT. The chain combines TRBV19 with TRBJ1-5; D unresolved. The germline V and J ends were trimmed by 7 bases and 0 bases, with 13 bases remaining between them. Germline-derived CDR1 and CDR2 are LNHDA and SQIVND (reference sequence). The CDR3 sequence is 15 residues long.

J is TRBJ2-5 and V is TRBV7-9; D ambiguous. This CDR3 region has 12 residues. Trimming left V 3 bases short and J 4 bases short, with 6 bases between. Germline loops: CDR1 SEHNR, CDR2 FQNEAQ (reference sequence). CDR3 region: CASSLVRETQYF. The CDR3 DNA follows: TGTGCCAGCAGCTTGGTCAGAGAGACCCAGTACTTC.

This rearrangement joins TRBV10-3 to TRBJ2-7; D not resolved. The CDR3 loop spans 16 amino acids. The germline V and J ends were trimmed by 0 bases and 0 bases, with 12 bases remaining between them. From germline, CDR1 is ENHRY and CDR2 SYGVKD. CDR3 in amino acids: CAISESKLKSSYEQYF. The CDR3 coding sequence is TGTGCCATCAGTGAGTCGAAACTTAAGAGCTCCTACGAGCAGTACTTC.

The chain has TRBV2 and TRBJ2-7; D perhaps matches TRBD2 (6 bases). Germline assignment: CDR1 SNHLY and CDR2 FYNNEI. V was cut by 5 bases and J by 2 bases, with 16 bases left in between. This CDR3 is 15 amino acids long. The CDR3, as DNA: TGTGCCAGCAGTTCCCCTGGCGGGGTCACCTACGAGCAGTACTTC. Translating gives CASSSPGGVTYEQYF.

This chain's CDR3 is CASSVGTGHSYEQYF. For the CDR3, the DNA is TGTGCCAGCAGTGTCGGGACAGGGCACTCCTACGAGCAGTACTTC. The chain recombines TRBV27 with TRBJ2-7; 9 nucleotides agree with TRBD1. The CDR3 consists of 15 residues. V was clipped by 5 bases and J by 0 bases; unmatched bases: 5. The germline gives CDR1 MNHEY, CDR2 SMNVEV (reference sequence).

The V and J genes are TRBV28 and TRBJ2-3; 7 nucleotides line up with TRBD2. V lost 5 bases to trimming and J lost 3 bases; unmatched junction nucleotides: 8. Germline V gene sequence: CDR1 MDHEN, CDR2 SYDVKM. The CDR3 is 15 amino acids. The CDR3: CASSLTKRGTDTQYF. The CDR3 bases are TGTGCCAGCAGTCTCACAAAGCGGGGAACAGATACGCAGTATTTT.

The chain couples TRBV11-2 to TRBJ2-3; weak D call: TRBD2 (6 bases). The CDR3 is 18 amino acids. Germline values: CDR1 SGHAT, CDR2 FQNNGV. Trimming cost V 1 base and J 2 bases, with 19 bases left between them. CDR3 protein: CASSLGTGTETYTDTQYF. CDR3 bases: TGTGCCAGCAGCTTAGGCACCGGGACTGAAACCTACACAGATACGCAGTATTTT. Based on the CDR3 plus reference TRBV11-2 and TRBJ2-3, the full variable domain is EAGVAQSPRYKIIEKRQSVAFWCNPISGHATLYWYQQILGQGPKLLIQFQNNGVVDDSQLPKDRFSAERLKGVDSTLKIQPAKLEDSAVYLCASSLGTGTETYTDTQYFGPGTRLTVL.

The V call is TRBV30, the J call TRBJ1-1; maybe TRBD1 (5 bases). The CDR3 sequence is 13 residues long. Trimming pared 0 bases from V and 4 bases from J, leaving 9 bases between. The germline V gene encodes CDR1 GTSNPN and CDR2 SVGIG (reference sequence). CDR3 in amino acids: CAWSVQGTTEAFF. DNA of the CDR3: TGTGCCTGGAGTGTCCAGGGTACCACTGAAGCTTTCTTT.

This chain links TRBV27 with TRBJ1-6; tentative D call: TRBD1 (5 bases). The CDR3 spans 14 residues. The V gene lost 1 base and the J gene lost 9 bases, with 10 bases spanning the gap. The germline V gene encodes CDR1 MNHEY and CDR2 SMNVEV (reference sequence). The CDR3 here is CASSLWQGTSPLHF. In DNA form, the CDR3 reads TGTGCCAGCAGTTTATGGCAGGGAACTTCACCCCTCCACTTT.

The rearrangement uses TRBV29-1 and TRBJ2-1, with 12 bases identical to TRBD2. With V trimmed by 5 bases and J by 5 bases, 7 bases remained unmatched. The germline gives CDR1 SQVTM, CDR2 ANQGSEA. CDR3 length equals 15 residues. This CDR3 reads CSVPTSGSLHNEQFF. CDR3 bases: TGCAGCGTTCCGACTAGCGGGAGCCTTCACAATGAGCAGTTCTTC.

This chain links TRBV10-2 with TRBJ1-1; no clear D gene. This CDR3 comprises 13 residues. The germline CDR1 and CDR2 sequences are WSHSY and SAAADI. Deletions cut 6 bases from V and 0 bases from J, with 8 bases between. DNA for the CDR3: TGCGCCAGCAGCCCCCAGGTGAACACTGAAGCTTTCTTT. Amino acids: CASSPQVNTEAFF.

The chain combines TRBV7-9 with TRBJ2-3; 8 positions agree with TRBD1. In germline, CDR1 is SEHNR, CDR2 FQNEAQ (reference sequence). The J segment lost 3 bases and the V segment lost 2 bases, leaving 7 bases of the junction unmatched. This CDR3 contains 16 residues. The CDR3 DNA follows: TGTGCCAGCAGCTTAATTCAGGGGGCCGTTACAGATACGCAGTATTTT. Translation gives CASSLIQGAVTDTQYF.